The source of this T cell receptor beta chain is a study of technical replicates of blood from several donors. Sequencing used immunoSEQ multiplex PCR; TCRdb keeps in-frame clones, though not all of them. The sample records approximately 75,000 clones, roughly 89% being singletons. The germline CDR1 and CDR2 sequences are SEHNR and FQNEAQ (reference sequence). The CDR3 is 13 residues long. Trimming left V 5 bases short and J 1 base short, with 8 bases between. V gene TRBV7-9 combines with J gene TRBJ2-5, with D maybe TRBD1 (6 bases). Sequenced material: T cells isolated from PBMCs. This receptor was identified in a human donor in good health. The chain's CDR3 is CASSQDSQETQYF. DNA of the CDR3: TGTGCCAGCAGCCAGGACAGCCAAGAGACCCAGTACTTC.